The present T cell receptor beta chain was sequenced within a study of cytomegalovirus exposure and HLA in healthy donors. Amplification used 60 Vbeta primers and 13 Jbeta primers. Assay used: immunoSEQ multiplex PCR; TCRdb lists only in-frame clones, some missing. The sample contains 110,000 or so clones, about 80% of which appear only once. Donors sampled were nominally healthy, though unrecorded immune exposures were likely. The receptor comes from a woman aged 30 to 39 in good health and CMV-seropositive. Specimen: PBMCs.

The CDR3 spells CASSFIPLWTVENGYTF. CDR3 coding DNA: TGTGCCAGCAGTTTTATACCCCTTTGGACAGTAGAAAATGGCTACACCTTC. V and J are TRBV27 and TRBJ1-2, with TRBD1 as a possible D gene (6 bases). The CDR3 runs to 17 residues. CDR1 and CDR2 (germline): MNHEY, SMNVEV (reference sequence). V dropped 3 bases and J dropped 6 bases, with 23 bases sitting between them.